One TCR beta chain is described in this entry. At deep level, the assay was performed. Sequencing used immunoSEQ multiplex PCR; TCRdb keeps in-frame clones, though not all of them. The top ten hold 0.1% to 0.15% of the sample, which has more than 2 million clones, around 95% seen once. Losses at the gene ends were 0 bases for V and 2 bases for J; bases not matched to a gene: 7. This CDR3 region has 16 residues. The germline V gene encodes CDR1 LGHNA and CDR2 YSLEER. The record originates from a study of shared clonotypes between healthy human individuals. This chain links TRBV4-3 with TRBJ2-7; TRBD2 agrees at 7 bases. The sequenced sample consisted of naive CD4+ T cells sorted from blood. Subset of the sample: CD45RA+ positively selected. The TCR originated in a man aged 18-30 years in good health. The CDR3 nucleotides are TGCGCCAGCAGCCAAGATCTAGGGAGGGCGACCTACGAGCAGTACTTC. It yields the protein CASSQDLGRATYEQYF.